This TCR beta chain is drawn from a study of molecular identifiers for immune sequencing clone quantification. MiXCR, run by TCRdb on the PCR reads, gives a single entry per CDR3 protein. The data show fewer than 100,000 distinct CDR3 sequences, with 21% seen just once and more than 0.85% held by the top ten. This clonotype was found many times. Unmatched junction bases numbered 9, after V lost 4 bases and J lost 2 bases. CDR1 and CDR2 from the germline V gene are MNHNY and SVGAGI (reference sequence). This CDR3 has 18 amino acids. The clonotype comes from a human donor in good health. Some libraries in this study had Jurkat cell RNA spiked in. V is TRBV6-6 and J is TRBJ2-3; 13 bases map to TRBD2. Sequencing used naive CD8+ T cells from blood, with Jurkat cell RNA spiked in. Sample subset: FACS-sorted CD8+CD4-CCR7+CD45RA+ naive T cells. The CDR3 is CASSSIGLAGDHTDTQYF. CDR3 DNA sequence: TGTGCCAGCAGTTCTATAGGACTAGCGGGGGATCACACAGATACGCAGTATTTT.